This is a list of T cell receptor beta chains from one sample in a study of control samples from healthy donors and cancer patients. Assay: immunoSEQ multiplex PCR; the TCRdb copy retains only in-frame clones and omits some. The table records about 130,000 clones, 85% to 95% of them present only once. Sequenced material: PBMCs. The receptors were gathered from a man in his 60s with colorectal cancer. Each CDR3 is given with its conserved first and last residue. Fields, in order: V gene, CDR3 length, clone size, D gene, J gene, CDR3 DNA, CDR3 protein. The D gene is left open where the match is weak. Size values are once, few and many counts, or a class for expanded clones, and some rows have none.

v_gene: TRBV30
len: 15
abundance: -
d_gene: TRBD1
j_gene: TRBJ1-2
CDR3nt: TGTGCCTGGAGTGTCGGGACAGGGGTCGCCTATGGCTACACCTTC
CDR3aa: CAWSVGTGVAYGYTF

v_gene: TRBV5-1
len: 15
abundance: -
d_gene: TRBD1
j_gene: TRBJ1-2
CDR3nt: TGCGCCAGCAGCTTCGGACAGGCAACTAACTATGGCTACACCTTC
CDR3aa: CASSFGQATNYGYTF

v_gene: TRBV19
len: 16
abundance: -
d_gene: TRBD1
j_gene: TRBJ1-2
CDR3nt: TGTGCCAGTAGTATGTCCGGGACAGGGGGACTCTATGGCTACACCTTC
CDR3aa: CASSMSGTGGLYGYTF

v_gene: TRBV19
len: 15
abundance: -
d_gene: TRBD1
j_gene: TRBJ1-2
CDR3nt: TGTGCCAGTAGTGCAACGACAGGGAGCGGCTATGGCTACACCTTC
CDR3aa: CASSATTGSGYGYTF

v_gene: TRBV5-1
len: 14
abundance: -
d_gene: -
j_gene: TRBJ2-5
CDR3nt: TGCGCCAGCAGCTTGAGGCAGGGAATAAAGACCCAGTACTTC
CDR3aa: CASSLRQGIKTQYF

v_gene: TRBV5-1
len: 16
abundance: -
d_gene: TRBD1
j_gene: TRBJ1-3
CDR3nt: TGCGCCAGCAGCTTGATGTCAGGGGGCGATGGAAACACCATATATTTT
CDR3aa: CASSLMSGGDGNTIYF

v_gene: TRBV5-6
len: 14
abundance: -
d_gene: TRBD1
j_gene: TRBJ1-1
CDR3nt: TGTGCCAGCAGCGAACAGGGGGCCGACACTGAAGCTTTCTTT
CDR3aa: CASSEQGADTEAFF

v_gene: TRBV28
len: 15
abundance: -
d_gene: TRBD1
j_gene: TRBJ1-5
CDR3nt: TGTGCCAGCAGCCCCAGGGGGCGCGGCAATCAGCCCCAGCATTTT
CDR3aa: CASSPRGRGNQPQHF

v_gene: TRBV27
len: 12
abundance: -
d_gene: TRBD1
j_gene: TRBJ1-2
CDR3nt: TGTGCCAGCAGCCCCATAGGGGGCGGGTACACCTTC
CDR3aa: CASSPIGGGYTF

v_gene: TRBV29-1
len: 15
abundance: -
d_gene: -
j_gene: TRBJ2-6
CDR3nt: TGCAGCGTTGAAGTTCCGGGATCTGGGGCCAACGTCCTGACTTTC
CDR3aa: CSVEVPGSGANVLTF

v_gene: TRBV9
len: 15
abundance: -
d_gene: TRBD1
j_gene: TRBJ1-1
CDR3nt: TGTGCCAGCAGCGGAAACACAGGGGTGGGGACTGAAGCTTTCTTT
CDR3aa: CASSGNTGVGTEAFF

v_gene: TRBV6-2/TRBV6-3
len: 14
abundance: -
d_gene: -
j_gene: TRBJ2-5
CDR3nt: TGTGCCAGCAGTCTACAGGGACGCCGGGAGACCCAGTACTTC
CDR3aa: CASSLQGRRETQYF

v_gene: TRBV6-5
len: 14
abundance: -
d_gene: TRBD1
j_gene: TRBJ1-2
CDR3nt: TGTGCCAGCAGTTATTCGAGACAGGGTGGTGGCTACACCTTC
CDR3aa: CASSYSRQGGGYTF

v_gene: TRBV6-5
len: 13
abundance: -
d_gene: -
j_gene: TRBJ1-2
CDR3nt: TGTGCCAGCAGTCTAGAGGGCAGCTATGGCTACACCTTC
CDR3aa: CASSLEGSYGYTF

v_gene: TRBV6-5
len: 15
abundance: -
d_gene: -
j_gene: TRBJ2-7
CDR3nt: TGTGCCAGCAGTTACTCTGCAGGGCGTTCCTACGAGCAGTACTTC
CDR3aa: CASSYSAGRSYEQYF

v_gene: TRBV5-1
len: 13
abundance: -
d_gene: -
j_gene: TRBJ1-1
CDR3nt: TGCGCCAGCAGCTCACCCATGGACACTGAAGCTTTCTTT
CDR3aa: CASSSPMDTEAFF

v_gene: TRBV18
len: 13
abundance: -
d_gene: -
j_gene: TRBJ1-5
CDR3nt: TGTGCCAGCTCACAGGGGATTGATCAGCCCCAGCATTTT
CDR3aa: CASSQGIDQPQHF

v_gene: TRBV18
len: 16
abundance: -
d_gene: TRBD2
j_gene: TRBJ2-2
CDR3nt: TGTGCCAGCTCACCAAGCATGTCTAGCGGGGTTCGGGAGCTGTTTTTT
CDR3aa: CASSPSMSSGVRELFF

v_gene: TRBV12-5
len: 14
abundance: -
d_gene: -
j_gene: TRBJ2-1
CDR3nt: TGTGCTAGTGGGCCGGGACCAGGGTACAATGAGCAGTTCTTC
CDR3aa: CASGPGPGYNEQFF

v_gene: TRBV19
len: 12
abundance: once
d_gene: -
j_gene: TRBJ1-1
CDR3nt: TGTGCCAGTACCAGAGGGCAGACTGAAGCTTTCTTT
CDR3aa: CASTRGQTEAFF

v_gene: TRBV6-5
len: 12
abundance: -
d_gene: -
j_gene: TRBJ1-2
CDR3nt: TGTGCCAGCGGGGGGGAGAACTATGGCTACACCTTC
CDR3aa: CASGGENYGYTF

v_gene: TRBV6-1
len: 15
abundance: -
d_gene: -
j_gene: TRBJ1-5
CDR3nt: TGTGCCAGCAGTGAACAGGCCAATAGCAATCAGCCCCAGCATTTT
CDR3aa: CASSEQANSNQPQHF

v_gene: TRBV27
len: 19
abundance: once
d_gene: TRBD2
j_gene: TRBJ2-3
CDR3nt: TGTGCCAGCAGTTTACCCACTAGCGGGGGGACCCTGGGGACAGATACGCAGTATTTT
CDR3aa: CASSLPTSGGTLGTDTQYF

v_gene: TRBV30
len: 13
abundance: -
d_gene: -
j_gene: TRBJ1-5
CDR3nt: TGTGCCTGGAGTCGGGGGGATGGCCAGCCCCAGCATTTT
CDR3aa: CAWSRGDGQPQHF

v_gene: TRBV13
len: 13
abundance: -
d_gene: -
j_gene: TRBJ2-5
CDR3nt: TGTGCCAGCAGCCCCTCCCGTGCGGGGACCCAGTACTTC
CDR3aa: CASSPSRAGTQYF

v_gene: TRBV15
len: 16
abundance: -
d_gene: TRBD1
j_gene: TRBJ2-1
CDR3nt: TGTGCCACCAGCAGAGATCAGGGGGCCACTTACAATGAGCAGTTCTTC
CDR3aa: CATSRDQGATYNEQFF

v_gene: TRBV5-5
len: 15
abundance: -
d_gene: -
j_gene: TRBJ2-7
CDR3nt: TGTGCCAGCAGCTTGGAACAGGAGGTTTACAACGAGCAGTACTTC
CDR3aa: CASSLEQEVYNEQYF

v_gene: TRBV19
len: 14
abundance: -
d_gene: -
j_gene: TRBJ2-7
CDR3nt: TGTGCCAGTAGTATAGTCGTACCCCCCCACGAGCAGTACTTC
CDR3aa: CASSIVVPPHEQYF

v_gene: TRBV12-3/TRBV12-4
len: 13
abundance: -
d_gene: -
j_gene: TRBJ2-3
CDR3nt: TGTGCCAGCAGGCCCAGCGGACGAGATACGCAGTATTTT
CDR3aa: CASRPSGRDTQYF

v_gene: TRBV18
len: 15
abundance: -
d_gene: TRBD1
j_gene: TRBJ1-2
CDR3nt: TGTGCCAGCTCACCACCGGTCGGACAGGTGAACGGCTACACCTTC
CDR3aa: CASSPPVGQVNGYTF

v_gene: TRBV5-5
len: 14
abundance: -
d_gene: -
j_gene: TRBJ1-2
CDR3nt: TGTGCCAGCAGCCTAACGACAGCGAACTATGGCTACACCTTC
CDR3aa: CASSLTTANYGYTF

v_gene: TRBV19
len: 13
abundance: -
d_gene: -
j_gene: TRBJ1-1
CDR3nt: TGTGCCGCGGCCGGGTACCGGAACACTGAAGCTTTCTTT
CDR3aa: CAAAGYRNTEAFF

v_gene: TRBV7-2
len: 14
abundance: -
d_gene: TRBD1
j_gene: TRBJ1-2
CDR3nt: TGTGCCAGCAGCCCCCGACAGGGGTACAATGGCTACACCTTC
CDR3aa: CASSPRQGYNGYTF

v_gene: TRBV6-5
len: 13
abundance: -
d_gene: -
j_gene: TRBJ1-2
CDR3nt: TGTGCCAGTCGGGGGGTAGTGGTCCGCGGCTACACCTTC
CDR3aa: CASRGVVVRGYTF

v_gene: TRBV11-2
len: 13
abundance: -
d_gene: TRBD2
j_gene: TRBJ2-3
CDR3nt: TGTGCCAGCACCCTAGCGGTCACAGATACGCAGTATTTT
CDR3aa: CASTLAVTDTQYF

v_gene: TRBV7-2
len: 14
abundance: -
d_gene: -
j_gene: TRBJ1-2
CDR3nt: TGTGCCAGCAGCAAAGAGGACAGCGATAATGGCTACACCTTC
CDR3aa: CASSKEDSDNGYTF

v_gene: TRBV3-1/TRBV3-2
len: 17
abundance: -
d_gene: -
j_gene: TRBJ2-3
CDR3nt: TGTGCCAGCAGCCAAGCTAACGCGTTACCTAGCACAGATACGCAGTATTTT
CDR3aa: CASSQANALPSTDTQYF

v_gene: TRBV19
len: 13
abundance: -
d_gene: TRBD1
j_gene: TRBJ2-2
CDR3nt: TGTGCCAGCCGCCCGGGACAGCGCGGGGAGCTGTTTTTT
CDR3aa: CASRPGQRGELFF

v_gene: TRBV28
len: 11
abundance: -
d_gene: -
j_gene: TRBJ1-2
CDR3nt: TGTGCCAGCGGGGGAGTAGGAGGCTACACCTTC
CDR3aa: CASGGVGGYTF

v_gene: TRBV30
len: 11
abundance: -
d_gene: -
j_gene: TRBJ1-2
CDR3nt: TGTGCCTGGACTGCAAACTATGGCTACACCTTC
CDR3aa: CAWTANYGYTF

v_gene: TRBV29-1
len: 13
abundance: -
d_gene: TRBD1
j_gene: TRBJ1-4
CDR3nt: TGCAGCTCCCTACAGGGGAGTCCTGAAAAACTGTTTTTT
CDR3aa: CSSLQGSPEKLFF

v_gene: TRBV6-2/TRBV6-3
len: 13
abundance: -
d_gene: -
j_gene: TRBJ1-5
CDR3nt: TGTGCCAGCAGCGCGGTGGGCAATCAGCCCCAGCATTTT
CDR3aa: CASSAVGNQPQHF

v_gene: TRBV23-1
len: 15
abundance: -
d_gene: -
j_gene: TRBJ2-7
CDR3nt: TGCGCCAGCAGTCAATCGGAGGGACAGACCTACGAGCAGTACTTC
CDR3aa: CASSQSEGQTYEQYF

v_gene: TRBV25-1
len: 15
abundance: -
d_gene: TRBD2
j_gene: TRBJ2-1
CDR3nt: TGTGCCACCCGACTAGCGGGGGTCTCCTACAATGAGCAGTTCTTC
CDR3aa: CATRLAGVSYNEQFF

v_gene: TRBV6-5
len: 14
abundance: -
d_gene: -
j_gene: TRBJ1-3
CDR3nt: TGTGCCAGTTGTTGGACCTCCTCTGGAAACACCATATATTTT
CDR3aa: CASCWTSSGNTIYF

v_gene: TRBV5-1
len: 14
abundance: few
d_gene: TRBD2
j_gene: TRBJ2-4
CDR3nt: TGCGCCAGCAGCCCGGGGGAGGGAGTCGGCATTCAGTACTTC
CDR3aa: CASSPGEGVGIQYF

v_gene: TRBV19
len: 19
abundance: -
d_gene: -
j_gene: TRBJ1-3
CDR3nt: TGTGCCAGTAGTGTATCGTCCGGGACTCGAGACTCCTCTGGAAACACCATATATTTT
CDR3aa: CASSVSSGTRDSSGNTIYF

v_gene: TRBV18
len: 11
abundance: -
d_gene: -
j_gene: TRBJ1-4
CDR3nt: TGTGCCAGCTCACTCAATGAAAAACTGTTTTTT
CDR3aa: CASSLNEKLFF

v_gene: TRBV3-1/TRBV3-2
len: 15
abundance: -
d_gene: -
j_gene: TRBJ1-1
CDR3nt: TGTGCCAGCAGCCAGGACCAGACACTTAACACTGAAGCTTTCTTT
CDR3aa: CASSQDQTLNTEAFF

v_gene: TRBV29-1
len: 13
abundance: -
d_gene: TRBD1
j_gene: TRBJ1-5
CDR3nt: TGCAGCGTGGGGACAGGGGCGTCACAGCCCCAGCATTTT
CDR3aa: CSVGTGASQPQHF

v_gene: TRBV7-9
len: 15
abundance: -
d_gene: -
j_gene: TRBJ1-6
CDR3nt: TGTGCCAGCAGCTCCGGGACCGGTAAAAATTCACCCCTCCACTTT
CDR3aa: CASSSGTGKNSPLHF

v_gene: TRBV5-1
len: 15
abundance: -
d_gene: TRBD1
j_gene: TRBJ2-5
CDR3nt: TGCGCCAGCAGTCAGATACAGGGGAACCAAGAGACCCAGTACTTC
CDR3aa: CASSQIQGNQETQYF

v_gene: TRBV6-5
len: 13
abundance: -
d_gene: -
j_gene: TRBJ2-5
CDR3nt: TGTGCCAGCAGCGGGACCTTCCAAGAGACCCAGTACTTC
CDR3aa: CASSGTFQETQYF

v_gene: TRBV6-5
len: 14
abundance: -
d_gene: -
j_gene: TRBJ2-7
CDR3nt: TGTGCCAGCACTAGACAGGAGAGCTCCTACGAGCAGTACTTC
CDR3aa: CASTRQESSYEQYF

v_gene: TRBV28
len: 16
abundance: -
d_gene: -
j_gene: TRBJ2-6
CDR3nt: TGTGCCAGCAGTTCCCTGGCGGACTCTGGGGCCAACGTCCTGACTTTC
CDR3aa: CASSSLADSGANVLTF

v_gene: TRBV15
len: 15
abundance: -
d_gene: -
j_gene: TRBJ2-7
CDR3nt: TGTGCCACCAGCAGAGGAAGGGCAGCAGAGTACGAGCAGTACTTC
CDR3aa: CATSRGRAAEYEQYF

v_gene: TRBV11-2
len: 15
abundance: -
d_gene: -
j_gene: TRBJ1-1
CDR3nt: TGTGCCAGCAGCTCCTACAGAGGGCGGAACACTGAAGCTTTCTTT
CDR3aa: CASSSYRGRNTEAFF

v_gene: TRBV7-2
len: 13
abundance: -
d_gene: TRBD1
j_gene: TRBJ1-4
CDR3nt: TGTGCCAGCAGGTGGACAGGGAGCGAAAAACTGTTTTTT
CDR3aa: CASRWTGSEKLFF

v_gene: TRBV5-1
len: 16
abundance: -
d_gene: TRBD1
j_gene: TRBJ2-2
CDR3nt: TGCGCCAGCAGCCCCAGGACAGGGGGGAACACCGGGGAGCTGTTTTTT
CDR3aa: CASSPRTGGNTGELFF